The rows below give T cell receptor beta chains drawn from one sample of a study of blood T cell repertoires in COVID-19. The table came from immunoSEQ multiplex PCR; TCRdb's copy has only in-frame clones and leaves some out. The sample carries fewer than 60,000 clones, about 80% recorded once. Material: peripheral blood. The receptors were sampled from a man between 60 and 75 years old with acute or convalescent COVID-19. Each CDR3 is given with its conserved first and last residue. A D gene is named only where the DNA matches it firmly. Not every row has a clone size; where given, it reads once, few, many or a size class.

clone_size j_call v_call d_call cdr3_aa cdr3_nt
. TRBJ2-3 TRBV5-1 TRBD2 CASSFSGGTSTDTQYF TGCGCCAGCAGCTTTAGCGGGGGGACTAGCACAGATACGCAGTATTTT
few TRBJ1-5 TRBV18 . CASSPIADQPQHF TGTGCCAGCTCACCCATAGCGGATCAGCCCCAGCATTTT
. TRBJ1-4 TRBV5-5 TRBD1 CASSFTGGTNEKLFF TGTGCCAGCAGCTTTACAGGGGGAACTAATGAAAAACTGTTTTTT
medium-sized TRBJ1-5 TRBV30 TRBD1 CAWKTGGGQPQHF TGTGCCTGGAAGACAGGGGGAGGTCAGCCCCAGCATTTT
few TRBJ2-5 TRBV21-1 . CASSKLTSGRGAEETQYF TGTGCCAGCAGCAAGTTGACAAGCGGACGAGGCGCCGAAGAGACCCAGTACTTC
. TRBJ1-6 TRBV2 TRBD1 CASSLQGAENSPLHF TGTGCCAGCAGCCTACAGGGGGCCGAGAATTCACCCCTCCACTTT
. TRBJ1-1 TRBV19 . CASSITGGTEAFF TGTGCCAGTAGTATTACGGGGGGCACTGAAGCTTTCTTT
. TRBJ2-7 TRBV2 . CASSERVLSPYEQYF TGTGCCAGCAGTGAGCGGGTCTTAAGCCCCTACGAGCAGTACTTC
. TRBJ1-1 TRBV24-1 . CATSGQYTEAFF TGTGCCACCTCTGGACAGTACACTGAAGCTTTCTTT
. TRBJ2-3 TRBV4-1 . CASRPESSVATDTQYF TGCGCCAGCAGGCCAGAGAGTAGTGTAGCCACAGATACGCAGTATTTT
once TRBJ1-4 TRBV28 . CASSWQGANEKLFF TGTGCCAGCAGTTGGCAGGGCGCTAATGAAAAACTGTTTTTT
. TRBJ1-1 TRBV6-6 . CASSTNTRTEAFF TGTGCCAGCAGTACTAACACGAGAACTGAAGCTTTCTTT
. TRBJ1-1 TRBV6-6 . CASREQSMNTEAFF TGTGCCAGCAGGGAACAGAGCATGAACACTGAAGCTTTCTTT
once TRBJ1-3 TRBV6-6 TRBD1 CASSYGAGTGNTIYF TGTGCCAGCAGTTACGGGGCCGGGACAGGGAACACCATATATTTT
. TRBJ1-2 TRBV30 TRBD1 CAWKGQGPQGANYGYTF TGTGCCTGGAAAGGACAGGGGCCCCAGGGCGCTAACTATGGCTACACCTTC
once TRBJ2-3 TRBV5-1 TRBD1 CASSGGQSTDTQYF TGCGCCAGCAGCGGGGGACAGTCAACAGATACGCAGTATTTT